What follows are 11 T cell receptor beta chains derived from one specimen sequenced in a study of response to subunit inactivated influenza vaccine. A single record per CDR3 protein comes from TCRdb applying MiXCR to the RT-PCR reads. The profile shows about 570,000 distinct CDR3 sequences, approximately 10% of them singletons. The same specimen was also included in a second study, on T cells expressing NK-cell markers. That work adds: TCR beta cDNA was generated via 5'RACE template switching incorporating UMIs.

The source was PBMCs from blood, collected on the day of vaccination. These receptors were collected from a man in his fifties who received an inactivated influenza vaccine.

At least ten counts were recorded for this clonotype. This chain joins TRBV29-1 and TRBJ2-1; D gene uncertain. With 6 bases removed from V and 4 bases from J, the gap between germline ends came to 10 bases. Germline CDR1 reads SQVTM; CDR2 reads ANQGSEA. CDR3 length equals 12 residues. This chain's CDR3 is CSVISEYNEQFF. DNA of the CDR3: TGCAGCGTCATTTCCGAATACAATGAGCAGTTCTTC.

The CDR3 here is CASSVDTGEEYTQYF. The CDR3 DNA reads TGTGCCAGCAGCGTAGACACGGGAGAGGAGTATACGCAGTATTTT. V and J are TRBV9 and TRBJ2-3; D possibly corresponds to TRBD2 (6 bases). The CDR3 sequence is 15 residues long. V shed 0 bases and J shed 7 bases, with 15 bases lying between them. From germline, CDR1 is SGDLS and CDR2 YYNGEE.

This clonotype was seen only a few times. CDR3 sequence reads: CASSNTVSYEQYF. CDR3 bases: TGTGCCAGCAGTAACACAGTCTCCTACGAGCAGTACTTC. V usage is TRBV7-2 and J usage is TRBJ2-7; D uncertain. V was clipped by 6 bases and J by 0 bases, with 9 bases between them. CDR1 SGHTA and CDR2 FQGNSA come from the germline V gene. This CDR3 is built from 13 residues. Full variable domain (rest looked up from reference TRBV7-2 and TRBJ2-7): GAGVSQSPSNKVTEKGKDVELRCDPISGHTALYWYRQSLGQGLEFLIYFQGNSAPDKSGLPSDRFSAERTGGSVSTLTIQRTQQEDSAVYLCASSNTVSYEQYFGPGTRLTVT.

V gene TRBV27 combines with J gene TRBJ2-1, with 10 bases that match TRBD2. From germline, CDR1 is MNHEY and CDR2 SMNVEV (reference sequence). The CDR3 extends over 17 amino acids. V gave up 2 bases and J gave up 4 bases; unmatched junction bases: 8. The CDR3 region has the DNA TGTGCCAGCAGTTTAAGCCTAGCGGGGGTGCAATACAATGAGCAGTTCTTC. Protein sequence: CASSLSLAGVQYNEQFF.

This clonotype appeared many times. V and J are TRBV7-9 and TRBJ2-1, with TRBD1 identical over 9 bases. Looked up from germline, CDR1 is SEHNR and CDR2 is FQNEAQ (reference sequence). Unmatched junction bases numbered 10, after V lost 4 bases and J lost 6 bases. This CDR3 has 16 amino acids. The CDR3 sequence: CASSSLSGTGFNEQFF. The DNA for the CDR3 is TGTGCCAGCAGCTCCCTCTCCGGGACAGGGTTCAATGAGCAGTTCTTC.

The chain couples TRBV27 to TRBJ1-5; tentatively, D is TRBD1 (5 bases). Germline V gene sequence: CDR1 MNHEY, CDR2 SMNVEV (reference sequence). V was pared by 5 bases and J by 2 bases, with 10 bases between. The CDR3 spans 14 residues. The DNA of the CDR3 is TGTGCCAGCAGTCTCGGGGGATGCAATCAGCCCCAGCATTTT. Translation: CASSLGGCNQPQHF.

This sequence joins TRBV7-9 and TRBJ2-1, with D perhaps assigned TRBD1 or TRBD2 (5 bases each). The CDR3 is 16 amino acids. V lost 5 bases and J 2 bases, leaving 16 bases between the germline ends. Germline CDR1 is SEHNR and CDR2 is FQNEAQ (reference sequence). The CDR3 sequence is CASSRGRWETYNEQFF. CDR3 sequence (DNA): TGTGCCAGCAGCCGGGGCCGGTGGGAGACCTACAATGAGCAGTTCTTC. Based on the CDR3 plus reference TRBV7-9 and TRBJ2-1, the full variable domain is DTGVSQNPRHKITKRGQNVTFRCDPISEHNRLYWYRQTLGQGPEFLTYFQNEAQLEKSRLLSDRFSAERPKGSFSTLEIQRTEQGDSAMYLCASSRGRWETYNEQFFGPGTRLTVL.

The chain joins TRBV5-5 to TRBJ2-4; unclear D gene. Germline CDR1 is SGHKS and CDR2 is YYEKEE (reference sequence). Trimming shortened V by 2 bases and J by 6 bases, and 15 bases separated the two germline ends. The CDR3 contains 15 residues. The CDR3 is CASSFWTPGGNIQYF. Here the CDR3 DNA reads TGTGCCAGCAGCTTCTGGACCCCCGGCGGAAACATTCAGTACTTC. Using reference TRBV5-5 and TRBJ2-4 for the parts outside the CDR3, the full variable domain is DAGVTQSPTHLIKTRGQQVTLRCSPISGHKSVSWYQQVLGQGPQFIFQYYEKEERGRGNFPDRFSARQFPNYSSELNVNALLLGDSALYLCASSFWTPGGNIQYFGAGTRLSVL.

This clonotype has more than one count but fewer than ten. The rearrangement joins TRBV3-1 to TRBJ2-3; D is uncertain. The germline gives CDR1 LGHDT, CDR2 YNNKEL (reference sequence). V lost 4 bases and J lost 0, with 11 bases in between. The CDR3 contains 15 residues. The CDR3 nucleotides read TGTGCCAGCAGCCCCCGACGTGCTAGCACAGATACGCAGTATTTT. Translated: CASSPRRASTDTQYF.

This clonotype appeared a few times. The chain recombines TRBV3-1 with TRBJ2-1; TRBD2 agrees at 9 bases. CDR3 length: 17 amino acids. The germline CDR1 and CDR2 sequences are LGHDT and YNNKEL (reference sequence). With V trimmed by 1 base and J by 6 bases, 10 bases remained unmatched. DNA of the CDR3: TGTGCCAGCAGCCAAGGCCCTGCGGGGGGGCCCATCAATGAGCAGTTCTTC. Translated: CASSQGPAGGPINEQFF.

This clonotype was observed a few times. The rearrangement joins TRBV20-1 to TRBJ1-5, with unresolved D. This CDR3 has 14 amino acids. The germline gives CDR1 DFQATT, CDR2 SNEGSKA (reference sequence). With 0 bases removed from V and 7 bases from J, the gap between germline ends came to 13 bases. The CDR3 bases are TGCAGTGCTAGAGATCCCAAGGCCAGACAGCCCCAGCATTTT. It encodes CSARDPKARQPQHF.